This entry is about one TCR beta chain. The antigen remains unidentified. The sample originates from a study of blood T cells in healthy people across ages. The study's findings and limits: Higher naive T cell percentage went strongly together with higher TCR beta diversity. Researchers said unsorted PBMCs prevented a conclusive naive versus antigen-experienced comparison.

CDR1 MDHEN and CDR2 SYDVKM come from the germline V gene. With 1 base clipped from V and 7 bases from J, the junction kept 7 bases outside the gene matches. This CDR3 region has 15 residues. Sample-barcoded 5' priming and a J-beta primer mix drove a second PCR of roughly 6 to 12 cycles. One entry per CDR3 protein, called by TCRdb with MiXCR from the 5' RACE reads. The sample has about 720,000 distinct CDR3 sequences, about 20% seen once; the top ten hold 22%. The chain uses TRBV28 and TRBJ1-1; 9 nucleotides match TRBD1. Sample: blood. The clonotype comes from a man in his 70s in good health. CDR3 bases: TGTGCCAGCAGTTTATCCACAGGGGGCGCGGGTGAAGCTTTCTTT. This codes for CASSLSTGGAGEAFF.